The clone carrying this T cell receptor (beta chain) occurred many times. Its antigen remains unidentified. Because this beta chain is a stray read in a library intended to capture alpha chains, its abundance should not be given much weight. Indicated time point: sample taken at primary tumor resection. The approximately 78 donors had untreated early-stage non-small cell lung cancer. The CDR3 totals 15 residues. With V trimmed by 6 bases and J by 3 bases, 9 bases remained unmatched. CDR1 and CDR2 (germline): MDHEN, SYDVKM. This record belongs to a study of spatial heterogeneity in lung cancer. Study findings and constraints: One measure, the expanded intratumoral alpha and beta TCR count, tracked tumor mutation counts. Nonsynonymous mutation counts, ubiquitous and regional, were tracked by the respective counts of ubiquitous and regional expanded TCRs.

The study tagged each TCR cDNA molecule with a unique molecular identifier. Using its own MiXCR run on the 5' RACE reads, TCRdb lists one record per CDR3 protein. This sample has 9,500 to 11,000 distinct CDR3 sequences, with less than 5.5% found just once. The genes are TRBV28 and TRBJ1-1; 8 positions match TRBD1. This TCR was recovered from a male donor with early-stage non-small cell lung cancer. Here the sequenced sample was lung tumor tissue, taken at surgery. The CDR3, as DNA: TGTGCCAGCAGCCCCGGACAGGGTATGCACACTGAAGCTTTCTTT. Translated: CASSPGQGMHTEAFF. The full variable domain, rest sourced from reference TRBV28 and TRBJ1-1, is DVKVTQSSRYLVKRTGEKVFLECVQDMDHENMFWYRQDPGLGLRLIYFSYDVKMKEKGDIPEGYSVSREKKERFSLILESASTNQTSMYLCASSPGQGMHTEAFFGQGTRLTVV.